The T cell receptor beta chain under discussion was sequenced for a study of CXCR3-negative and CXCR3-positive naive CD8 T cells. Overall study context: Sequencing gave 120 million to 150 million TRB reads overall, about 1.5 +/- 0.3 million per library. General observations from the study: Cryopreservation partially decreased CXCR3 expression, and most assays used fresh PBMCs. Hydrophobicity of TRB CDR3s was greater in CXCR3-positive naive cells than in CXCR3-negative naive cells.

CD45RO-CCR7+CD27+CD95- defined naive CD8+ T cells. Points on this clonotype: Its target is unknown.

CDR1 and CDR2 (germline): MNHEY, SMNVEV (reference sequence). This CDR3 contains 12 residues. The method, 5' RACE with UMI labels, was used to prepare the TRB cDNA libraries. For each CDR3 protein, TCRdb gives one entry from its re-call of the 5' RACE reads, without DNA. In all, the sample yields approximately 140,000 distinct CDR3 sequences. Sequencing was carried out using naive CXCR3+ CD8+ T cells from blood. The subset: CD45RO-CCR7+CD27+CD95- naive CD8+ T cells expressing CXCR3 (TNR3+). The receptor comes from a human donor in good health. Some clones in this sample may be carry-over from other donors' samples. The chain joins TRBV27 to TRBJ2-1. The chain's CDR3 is CSSSLGNGEQFF.